This T cell receptor (beta chain) emerged from a study of T cells after yellow fever vaccination. In the study overall: Fractions of low cell number were prepared using SMART-Seq v4 Ultra Low Input.

This clonotype has more than one count but fewer than ten. This CDR3 has 16 amino acids. Germline loops: CDR1 SGHRS, CDR2 YFSETQ. V shed 1 base and J shed 1 base, with 14 bases lying between them. They built TCR cDNA with 5'RACE template switching, a step that put in a universal primer site and UMIs. TCRdb reanalysed the 5' RACE reads using MiXCR and keeps one entry per CDR3 protein. Altogether 300,000 to 350,000 distinct CDR3 sequences are present, under 5% being singletons, with the ten largest covering 24%. This TCR came from a man aged 18 to 30 who received the YFV17D yellow fever vaccine. Sequenced material: PBMCs, taken 5 days after the yellow fever booster vaccination. This chain joins TRBV5-1 and TRBJ2-5; the D gene is possibly TRBD1 (5 bases). In DNA, the CDR3 is TGCGCCAGCAGCTTGAGTGTAGGGGTGGGCCAAGAGACCCAGTACTTC. Its protein product is CASSLSVGVGQETQYF.